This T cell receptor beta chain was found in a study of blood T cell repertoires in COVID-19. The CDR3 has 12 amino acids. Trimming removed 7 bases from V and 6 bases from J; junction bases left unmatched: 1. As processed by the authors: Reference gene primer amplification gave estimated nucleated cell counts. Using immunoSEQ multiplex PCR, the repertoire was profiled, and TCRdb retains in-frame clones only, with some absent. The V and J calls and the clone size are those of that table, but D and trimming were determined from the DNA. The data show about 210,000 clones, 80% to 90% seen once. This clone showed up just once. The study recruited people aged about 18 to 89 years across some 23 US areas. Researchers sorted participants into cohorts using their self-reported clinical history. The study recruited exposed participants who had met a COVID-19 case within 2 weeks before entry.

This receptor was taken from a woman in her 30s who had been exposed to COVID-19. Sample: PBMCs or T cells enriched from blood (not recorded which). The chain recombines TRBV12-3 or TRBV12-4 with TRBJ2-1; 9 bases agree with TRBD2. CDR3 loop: CASKLAGNEQFF. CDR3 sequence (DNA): TGTGCCAGCAAACTAGCGGGCAATGAGCAGTTCTTC.